The rows below give T cell receptor beta chains drawn from one sample of a study of blood T cell repertoires in COVID-19. Clones were sequenced by immunoSEQ multiplex PCR, and TCRdb holds only the in-frame ones, with some missing. The data show 250,000 to 300,000 clones, about 89% seen once. Sequencing was done on a sample of peripheral blood. The source is a man aged 45 to 65 with acute or convalescent COVID-19. CDR3s leave out the opening cysteine and the closing phenylalanine or tryptophan. The order of the fields is J gene, V gene, D gene, clone size, CDR3 protein. A D gene is named only where the DNA matches it firmly. Clone size appears in some rows only: once, few, many, or a class for an expanded clone.

>TRBJ1-5|TRBV29-1|TRBD1|.
SVGGMPGQSPSQPQH
>TRBJ2-3|TRBV4-2|.|.
ASSRLQDTQY
>TRBJ2-1|TRBV19|TRBD2|.
ASKVGAGGRYEQF
>TRBJ2-2|TRBV9|TRBD2|.
ASSVVGRGATGELF
>TRBJ1-2|TRBV7-2|TRBD1|.
ASSLAAGQKNYGYT
>TRBJ1-5|TRBV12-3/TRBV12-4|.|.
ASSFRGQPQH
>TRBJ1-3|TRBV9|.|.
ASSAWGGPSSGNTIY
>TRBJ1-2|TRBV27|.|.
ASSSVASNYGYT
>TRBJ1-1|TRBV27|TRBD1|.
ASSVTTGNKAF
>TRBJ2-7|TRBV6-5|TRBD2|.
ASSYSAGGPDEQY
>TRBJ1-5|TRBV6-5|.|.
ASSWRALNQPQH
>TRBJ1-2|TRBV27|TRBD1|few
ASSLLGTGELNYGYT
>TRBJ1-2|TRBV11-2|.|.
ASSFAGPNYGYT
>TRBJ2-1|TRBV29-1|.|.
SVEDLGEAYNEQF
>TRBJ1-2|TRBV6-5|.|.
ASTTTRNYGYT
>TRBJ2-7|TRBV3-1/TRBV3-2|TRBD2|.
ASSQEFGGWRTYEQY
>TRBJ1-1|TRBV5-1|TRBD1|few
ASNMDRANTEAF
>TRBJ1-1|TRBV2|.|.
ASSVAENTEAF
>TRBJ2-3|TRBV10-3|.|.
ATTSYTDTQY
>TRBJ1-2|TRBV2|.|.
ASSAQNYGYT
>TRBJ1-2|TRBV4-1|.|.
ASSQRTLGLYGYT
>TRBJ2-2|TRBV11-2|.|.
ASSLVSTNTGELF
>TRBJ1-5|TRBV21-1|.|.
ASLGDRGPPRGPQH
>TRBJ2-7|TRBV18|.|.
ASSPAGAGHEQY
>TRBJ2-2|TRBV9|TRBD1|.
ASSVPGGGELF
>TRBJ2-2|TRBV7-3|.|.
ASSSLTVRTGELF
>TRBJ1-4|TRBV27|TRBD1|few
ASRTGGNEKLF
>TRBJ1-6|TRBV6-5|.|.
ASSATSPLH
>TRBJ1-5|TRBV20-1|.|.
SVFQPQH